Detailed here is one T cell receptor (beta chain). This sample is drawn from a study of CD8+ T cells in alopecia areata. Study context: Tofacitinib administration to treated patients was oral, at 5 to 10 mg twice daily.

After isolation, RNA underwent reverse transcription to generate cDNA as the sequencing template. Assay: immunoSEQ multiplex PCR; the TCRdb copy retains only in-frame clones and omits some. The sample includes about 180,000 clones, 65% to 75% of them seen just once. CDR3 length: 12 amino acids. CDR1 and CDR2 (germline): SQVTM, ANQGSEA. V was shortened by 6 bases and J by 2 bases, with 10 bases between the two germline ends. This TCR was sampled from a human donor with alopecia areata. Sequences were derived from CD8+ T cells sorted from blood, sampled at week 0. The chain uses TRBV29-1 and TRBJ1-2, with a weak D call TRBD1 (6 bases). The CDR3 is CSVRGQNYGYTF. The CDR3 coding sequence is TGCAGCGTGCGCGGACAGAACTATGGCTACACCTTC.